Given below is one T cell receptor beta chain in context. Only a few counts were recorded for this clonotype. Its antigen has not been determined. No base quality values were provided; no much bigger clone lies one nucleotide off. The entry originates in a study of T-cell memory formation after mild COVID-19 (dated by TCRdb to about 2021). Background for the entire study: TCR sequence clusters from the two donors were found to be largely donor specific. In two donors, T-cell clones that expanded and contracted after mild COVID-19 were tracked by sequencing TCRalpha and TCRbeta repertoires over time. The cohort was made up of two young adult volunteers, one female and one male, who were previously healthy.

The instrument given in TCRdb is Illumina NovaSeq 6000. TCRalpha and TCRbeta cDNA libraries were constructed by 5'RACE with constant-segment primers, with sample barcodes and unique molecular identifiers being introduced. Trizol reagent was used to extract RNA from every sample. Amplification of the libraries took two PCR steps, and the second step added a second sample barcode plus Illumina TruSeq adapters. Libraries were sequenced on an Illumina NovaSeq with 2 x 150 bp paired-end reads. Concerning the study's data processing: Demultiplexing of reads and collapsing into UMI-guided consensus sequences were performed with migec v1.2.7. With mixcr v2.1.11, UMI consensuses were aligned to TRA and TRB V and J templates and assembled into clonotypes. A clonotype was counted as expanded or contracted only when both edgeR and NoisET called the clonotype significant, with the noise models trained on biological replicates. For edgeR calls, the cutoffs were a false discovery rate-adjusted p below 0.01 and a log2 fold-change threshold of 1. As an exploratory analysis of dynamics, PCA with hierarchical clustering was applied to max-normalized trajectories of the 1000 most abundant clonotypes. Separately sequenced CD4+ and CD8+ repertoires were used to assign the CD4 or CD8 phenotype of responding clones. TCRdb passed the public sequencing reads through fastp at Q25 and MiXCR, retaining productive beta sequences. Each entry is one CDR3 protein sequence, shown with its most common DNA and genes. The V and J calls, along with clone size, are taken from TCRdb and not from the paper's own processing. The sample contains 310,000 or so distinct CDR3 sequences, 15% of them found a single time. Of the sample, roughly 23% falls within the top ten clones.

PBMCs were isolated by Ficoll-Paque density gradient centrifugation. Beyond this particular receptor, the publication reports: Contracting CD4+ clones were located mainly in the CM and EM memory subsets, whereas CD8+ clones were found to be enriched in EMRA. SARS-CoV-2 specificity was not confirmed for the second-wave clones peaking on day 37. Some responding clones were detected in pre-infection memory, suggesting pre-existing cross-reactive memory T cells joined the SARS-CoV-2 response. The study included only a couple of mild cases, and larger cohorts that include severe cases with pre-infection samples were judged to be necessary. Clones that contracted from day 15 to 85 showed balanced CD4/CD8 phenotypes, whereas a second wave of clones that expanded from day 15 to 37 leaned towards CD4+.

The source of this sequence is a man younger than 30 who had mild COVID-19 (a few samples of this study predate the infection). The sample titles of this study are shuffled in the database, so cell type and time point are left out; the donor was told from shared clones. The sequenced material came from PBMCs or a T cell subset sorted from them (not recorded which).

CDR3 protein: CASSYAGGLYYEQYF. The DNA reads as follows: TGTGCCAGCAGCTATGCGGGGGGCCTTTACTACGAGCAGTACTTC. The receptor chain draws on TRBV27 and TRBJ2-7; TRBD2 lines up with 8 middle nucleotides. Counted from cysteine to phenylalanine, this CDR3 has 15 amino acids. CDR3 DNA is the only sequence kept; it has 45 bases, read in frame from the first base. CDR1 and CDR2, looked up from the germline V gene (reference sequence), are MNHEY and SMNVEV. The junction shows trimming of 6 bases on V and 3 bases on J, and the gene matches do not reach 10 bases of it.